This T cell receptor (beta chain) derives from a study of Ad26.COV2.S vaccination and SARS-CoV-2 variants. Study context: Enrollment placed the donor in the COV1001 Ad26.COV2.S trial arm. Study results and caveats: Across vaccine and placebo recipients, the breadth of non-spike TCRs was similar. Recipients given vaccine exceeded placebo recipients in spike-specific TCR breadth.

Treatment denoted: roughly 18 received Ad26.COV2.S at low or high dose, single or two shots; roughly five received placebo; per-sample allocation not given. Sampling was done on day 63 after the first vaccine or placebo injection. The administered vaccine (an Ad26 vector) expressed Wuhan-strain SARS-CoV-2 spike. Repertoires were generated with immunoSEQ multiplex PCR, while TCRdb's copy carries only in-frame clones and drops some. The table records a few hundred thousand clones, approximately 87% of them present only once. This clone appeared a single time. As yet, its antigen is unknown. With 1 base clipped from V and 4 bases from J, the junction kept 16 bases outside the gene matches. Germline lookup yields CDR1 MDHEN and CDR2 SYDVKM. This CDR3 region has 20 residues.

The sequence was collected from a person between 18 and 65 years old who received the Ad26.COV2.S COVID-19 vaccine or a placebo. V usage is TRBV28 and J usage is TRBJ1-2; 12 bases agree with TRBD1. The source was peripheral blood, collected in a trial of Ad26.COV2.S vaccine versus placebo. This chain's CDR3 is CASSLLGPLKGTGGLYGYTF. The CDR3 DNA sequence: TGTGCCAGCAGTTTATTAGGTCCTCTAAAGGGGACAGGGGGCCTCTATGGCTACACCTTC.